Following are 6 T cell receptor beta chains from one sample sequenced in a study of post-analysis software for immune sequencing data. Their recognized antigens are unknown. The library was made from cDNA and included unique molecular identifiers. TCRdb reanalysed the PCR reads using MiXCR and keeps one entry per CDR3 protein. The sample holds some 260,000 distinct CDR3 sequences; less than 40% are singletons and the top ten take 4% to 6%. Notes on the study in general: When patients were compared with controls, about 5 TRBV segments were more frequent, TRBV5-6, TRBV5-1 and TRBV20-1 among them.

The material sequenced was blood. The receptors were gathered from a girl between 5 and 17 years old with multiple sclerosis.

V is TRBV3-1 and J is TRBJ2-7; 9 bases line up with TRBD1. CDR3 length: 13 amino acids. Germline trimming cut 6 bases from V and 7 bases from J; bases unmatched to any gene: 7. CDR1 and CDR2 (germline): LGHDT, YNNKEL (reference sequence). The CDR3 loop is CASRRGTGNEQYF. The DNA for the CDR3 is TGTGCCAGCAGACGTGGGACAGGGAATGAGCAGTACTTC.

This clonotype has a count of ten or more. The V gene is TRBV5-5, the J gene TRBJ2-1; 10 nucleotides agree with TRBD1. CDR3 size: 13 residues. Germline trimming cut 9 bases from V and 9 bases from J; bases unmatched to any gene: 9. The germline gives CDR1 SGHKS, CDR2 YYEKEE (reference sequence). CDR3 amino acids: CATSGTGVGEQFF. CDR3 nucleotides: TGTGCCACCTCGGGGACAGGGGTAGGTGAGCAGTTCTTC.

The chain couples TRBV11-2 to TRBJ2-1; TRBD1 might be the D (6 bases). This CDR3 is 15 amino acids long. Germline CDR1 and CDR2: SGHAT and FQNNGV. The ends were cut back, 3 bases at V and 8 bases at J, with 17 bases in the middle. CDR3 coding DNA: TGTGCCAGCAGCTTGGGGGACGTAAACAGGGATGAGCAGTTCTTC. Encoded protein: CASSLGDVNRDEQFF. Based on the CDR3 plus reference TRBV11-2 and TRBJ2-1, the full variable domain is EAGVAQSPRYKIIEKRQSVAFWCNPISGHATLYWYQQILGQGPKLLIQFQNNGVVDDSQLPKDRFSAERLKGVDSTLKIQPAKLEDSAVYLCASSLGDVNRDEQFFGPGTRLTVL.

In this sample, this clonotype turned up once. This sequence joins TRBV6-1 and TRBJ2-7; 9 bases map to TRBD1. The germline gives CDR1 MNHNS, CDR2 SASEGT. This CDR3 is 15 amino acids long. Trimming at V came to 2 bases and at J to 6 bases, leaving 8 bases not matched to a gene. CDR3 sequence reads: CASSEPGQGIGEQYF. The CDR3 bases are TGTGCCAGCAGTGAACCGGGACAGGGTATTGGCGAGCAGTACTTC.

The rearrangement links TRBV5-6 to TRBJ2-2; D might be TRBD2 (8 bases). The CDR3 is 17 amino acids. CDR1 and CDR2 from the germline V gene are SGHDT and YYEEEE. The V end was cut by 4 bases, the J end by 0 bases, with 16 bases between. The CDR3 here is CASSPREGASNTGELFF. CDR3 sequence (DNA): TGTGCCAGCAGCCCCCGGGAGGGGGCCTCGAACACCGGGGAGCTGTTTTTT.

The gene calls are TRBV7-3 and TRBJ2-3; no clear D. The germline V and J ends were trimmed by 5 bases and 2 bases, with 14 bases remaining between them. The CDR3 is made up of 15 amino acids. CDR1 SGHTA and CDR2 FQGTGA come from the germline V gene. Here the CDR3 reads CASSGSPAPTDTQYF. The CDR3 region has the DNA TGTGCCAGCAGCGGGTCTCCGGCGCCCACAGATACGCAGTATTTT.